One and the same sample provided the 23 T cell receptor beta chains below, sequenced in a study of T cells after posttransplantation cyclophosphamide. Sequenced by immunoSEQ multiplex PCR; TCRdb stores in-frame clones only, minus some. The data hold around 15,000 clones, with roughly 92% observed a single time. Cells defined as naive were viable CD3+CD4+ or CD3+CD8+ and CCR7+CD45RA+CD45RO-CD95-CD27+CD28+. Sequencing used naive CD4+ T cells sorted from blood. The source of these receptors is a woman between 50 and 59 years old in good health and a related stem cell transplant donor.

This clone was counted once. In DNA form, the CDR3 reads TGCGCCAGCAGCCCAGGGACAGGGAACTACGAGCAGTACTTC. Amino acid sequence: CASSPGTGNYEQYF. The chain employs TRBV5-1 and TRBJ2-7, with 9 bases identical to TRBD1. From germline, CDR1 is SGHRS and CDR2 YFSETQ. The CDR3 loop spans 14 amino acids. Trimming at V came to 4 bases and at J to 3 bases, leaving 5 bases not matched to a gene. Full variable domain (remainder filled in from reference TRBV5-1 and TRBJ2-7): KAGVTQTPRYLIKTRGQQVTLSCSPISGHRSVSWYQQTPGQGLQFLFEYFSETQRNKGNFPGRFSGRQFSNSRSEMNVSTLELGDSALYLCASSPGTGNYEQYFGPGTRLTVT.

CDR3 sequence reads: CASSMGQVFYGYTF. The CDR3 bases are TGCGCCAGCAGCATGGGACAGGTTTTCTATGGCTACACCTTC. V usage is TRBV5-1 and J usage is TRBJ1-2; 8 bases are a match to TRBD1. The V segment lost 4 bases and the J segment 4 bases; nucleotides outside the gene matches: 6. Germline V lookup: CDR1 SGHRS, CDR2 YFSETQ. The CDR3 is 14 amino acids. Variable domain in full (rest from reference TRBV5-1 and TRBJ1-2): KAGVTQTPRYLIKTRGQQVTLSCSPISGHRSVSWYQQTPGQGLQFLFEYFSETQRNKGNFPGRFSGRQFSNSRSEMNVSTLELGDSALYLCASSMGQVFYGYTFGSGTRLTVV.

The chain couples TRBV10-3 to TRBJ1-1, with D possibly TRBD1 on 5 matching bases. Germline loops: CDR1 ENHRY, CDR2 SYGVKD. The CDR3 consists of 14 residues. The germline V and J ends were trimmed by 2 bases and 4 bases, with 11 bases remaining between them. The CDR3 nucleotides are TGTGCCATCAGTGAGACAGGTCCCCCCACTGAAGCTTTCTTT. Amino acids: CAISETGPPTEAFF.

This chain connects TRBV25-1 to TRBJ1-4; D possibly corresponds to TRBD1 (6 bases). Germline CDR1 and CDR2: MGHDK and SYGVNS. CDR3 size: 14 residues. Deletions cut 3 bases from V and 8 bases from J, with 13 bases between. CDR3 protein: CASSEGGGDEKLFF. CDR3 DNA: TGTGCCAGCAGTGAGGGAGGGGGGGACGAAAAACTGTTTTTT.

The V gene is TRBV19, the J gene TRBJ2-1, with 7 bases matching TRBD2. Germline loops: CDR1 LNHDA, CDR2 SQIVND (reference sequence). This CDR3 comprises 15 residues. V gave up 0 bases and J gave up 8 bases; unmatched junction bases: 7. In DNA, the CDR3 is TGTGCCAGTAGTATAGATCCTCTTCGGGGGGATGAGCAGTTCTTC. Its protein product is CASSIDPLRGDEQFF. The full variable domain, completed using reference TRBV19 and TRBJ2-1, is DGGITQSPKYLFRKEGQNVTLSCEQNLNHDAMYWYRQDPGQGLRLIYYSQIVNDFQKGDIAEGYSVSREKKESFPLTVTSAQKNPTAFYLCASSIDPLRGDEQFFGPGTRLTVL.

The chain carries TRBV6-4 and TRBJ1-4; D ambiguous. This CDR3 has 13 amino acids. The germline V and J ends were trimmed by 6 bases and 0 bases, with 5 bases remaining between them. The germline V gene has CDR1 MRHNA and CDR2 SNTAGT. CDR3 nucleotides: TGTGCCAGCAGGGGAGCAACTAATGAAAAACTGTTTTTT. It encodes CASRGATNEKLFF.

The chain uses TRBV6-5 and TRBJ1-1; D unclear. V dropped 8 bases and J dropped 5 bases, with 18 bases sitting between them. Per the germline V gene, CDR1 is MNHEY and CDR2 is SVGAGI. The CDR3 covers 14 residues. The DNA for the CDR3 is TGTGCCAGCCTTACCACGGGAAGGGCGACTGAAGCTTTCTTT. It specifies CASLTTGRATEAFF.

The chain carries TRBV2 and TRBJ2-2; tentatively, D is TRBD1 (5 bases). The CDR3 spans 14 residues. Germline loops: CDR1 SNHLY, CDR2 FYNNEI. The V end was cut by 6 bases, the J end by 2 bases, with 10 bases between. Here the CDR3 reads CASRWTTNTGELFF. For the CDR3, the DNA is TGTGCCAGCAGATGGACAACAAACACCGGGGAGCTGTTTTTT.

The J gene is TRBJ2-5, the V gene TRBV7-7, with D maybe TRBD2 (6 bases). Germline V CDR1 and CDR2: SSHAT, FNYEAQ (reference sequence). The CDR3 totals 16 residues. Trimming left V 1 base short and J 1 base short, with 13 bases between. CDR3 sequence: CASSLVGVGGQETQYF. In DNA form, the CDR3 reads TGTGCCAGCAGCTTAGTCGGCGTCGGGGGCCAAGAGACCCAGTACTTC.

This clone was seen more than once but under ten times. The J gene is TRBJ2-1, the V gene TRBV4-2; TRBD2 might be the D (6 bases). Deletions cut 7 bases from V and 9 bases from J, with 16 bases between. There are 13 residues in the CDR3. The germline V gene encodes CDR1 LGHNA and CDR2 YNFKEQ. The CDR3 DNA sequence: TGTGCCAGCACTCGGGGCGGGACGGGTGAGCAGTTCTTC. This translates into CASTRGGTGEQFF.

The chain combines TRBV11-3 with TRBJ2-2; tentatively, D is TRBD2 (5 bases). Germline V gene data show CDR1 as SGHNT and CDR2 as YENEEA. The ends were cut back, 2 bases at V and 1 base at J, with 5 bases in the middle. The CDR3 covers 14 residues. The CDR3 DNA reads TGTGCCAGCAGCTTACGGGGGAACACCGGGGAGCTGTTTTTT. Translation: CASSLRGNTGELFF.

The chain recombines TRBV7-6 with TRBJ2-6; D is perhaps TRBD2 (7 bases). Germline values: CDR1 SGHVS, CDR2 FNYEAQ. V was trimmed by 3 bases and J by 1 base, leaving 16 bases between them. The CDR3 runs to 18 residues. Here the CDR3 DNA reads TGTGCCAGCAGCTTGGGCCCGCGGGGGCGATCTGGGGCCAACGTCCTGACTTTC. This encodes CASSLGPRGRSGANVLTF.

The chain recombines TRBV25-1 with TRBJ2-7; 9 nucleotides line up with TRBD2. The length of the CDR3 is 15 residues. Germline CDR1 reads MGHDK; CDR2 reads SYGVNS. CDR3 protein: CASQGAGGPTYEQYF. In DNA, the CDR3 is TGTGCGTCTCAGGGAGCGGGAGGACCAACCTACGAGCAGTACTTC.

The chain is built from TRBV19 and TRBJ1-1, with 7 bases identical to TRBD1. The CDR3 sequence is 15 residues long. Germline lookup yields CDR1 LNHDA and CDR2 SQIVND (reference sequence). V shed 6 bases and J 0 bases; nucleotides not matched to a gene: 7. The CDR3 protein is CASRGTELMNTEAFF. CDR3 sequence (DNA): TGTGCCAGTAGAGGGACAGAACTTATGAACACTGAAGCTTTCTTT.

The rearrangement uses TRBV9 and TRBJ1-1; D gene ambiguous. Trimming cost V 3 bases and J 1 base, with 10 bases left between them. Germline CDR1 SGDLS, CDR2 YYNGEE. The CDR3 covers 14 residues. CDR3 sequence (DNA): TGTGCCAGCAGCGCGACGACTTCGAACACTGAAGCTTTCTTT. Translation: CASSATTSNTEAFF.

The chain combines TRBV6-5 with TRBJ1-2, with 7 nucleotides matching TRBD1. The V gene's germline CDR1 is MNHEY and CDR2 SVGAGI. V gave up 6 bases and J gave up 6 bases; unmatched junction bases: 7. The CDR3 length is 13 residues. CDR3 in amino acids: CASRLQGNNGYTF. CDR3 nucleotide sequence: TGTGCCAGCAGACTACAGGGGAATAATGGCTACACCTTC.

V gene TRBV10-2 combines with J gene TRBJ2-1; possibly TRBD2 for D (5 bases). CDR1 and CDR2 from the germline V gene are WSHSY and SAAADI. There are 16 residues in the CDR3. Deletions cut 10 bases from V and 4 bases from J, with 23 bases between. This chain's CDR3 is CATSGMLPVSYNEQFF. In DNA, the CDR3 is TGCGCCACCTCGGGGATGCTCCCAGTGAGTTACAATGAGCAGTTCTTC.

The chain links TRBV6-5 to TRBJ2-7, with 10 bases that match TRBD1. CDR1 MNHEY and CDR2 SVGAGI come from the germline V gene. J gave up 2 bases and V 7 bases, and 5 bases lay outside the gene matches. This CDR3 has 14 amino acids. CDR3 nucleotide sequence: TGTGCCAGCACCAACGGACAGGGGGCCTACGAGCAGTACTTC. Its protein product is CASTNGQGAYEQYF.

The chain is built from TRBV9 and TRBJ1-2, with D unclear. Trimming took off 0 bases at V and 7 bases at J, with 7 bases between the two ends. Per the germline V gene, CDR1 is SGDLS and CDR2 is YYNGEE. There are 12 residues in the CDR3. CDR3 loop: CASSVDFGGYTF. For the CDR3, the DNA is TGTGCCAGCAGCGTAGATTTCGGTGGCTACACCTTC.

J is TRBJ1-2 and V is TRBV28; TRBD1 agrees at 7 bases. Losses at the gene ends were 5 bases for V and 6 bases for J; bases not matched to a gene: 6. The CDR3 loop spans 13 amino acids. Looked up from germline, CDR1 is MDHEN and CDR2 is SYDVKM. The CDR3 DNA follows: TGTGCCAGCAGTCCAGGGGGGCATAATGGCTACACCTTC. Translation gives CASSPGGHNGYTF.

This rearrangement joins TRBV4-1 to TRBJ2-2, with TRBD1 matching over 7 bases. V lost 0 bases, J lost 5 bases, and 15 bases stayed unmatched. CDR3 length equals 19 residues. Germline values: CDR1 MGHRA, CDR2 YSYEKL. The CDR3 sequence: CASSQDVLRPGTETGELFF. The CDR3 region has the DNA TGCGCCAGCAGCCAAGATGTATTGAGACCGGGGACAGAAACCGGGGAGCTGTTTTTT.

The chain combines TRBV9 with TRBJ2-1; 9 positions match TRBD2. Germline V gene lookup returns CDR1 SGDLS and CDR2 YYNGEE. The ends lost 0 bases at V and 6 bases at J; junction bases unmatched: 4. The length of the CDR3 is 15 residues. The CDR3 coding sequence is TGTGCCAGCAGCGTAGGTCTAGCGGGAACCAATGAGCAGTTCTTC. Its translation is CASSVGLAGTNEQFF.

This clone was detected a few times. This sequence joins TRBV7-3 and TRBJ1-1, with TRBD1 as a possible D gene (6 bases). V dropped 4 bases and J dropped 4 bases, with 16 bases sitting between them. Germline V CDR1 and CDR2: SGHTA, FQGTGA. The CDR3 runs to 15 residues. This CDR3 is CASSSRTDPGTEAFF. CDR3 sequence (DNA): TGTGCCAGCAGCTCCAGGACAGACCCGGGCACTGAAGCTTTCTTT.